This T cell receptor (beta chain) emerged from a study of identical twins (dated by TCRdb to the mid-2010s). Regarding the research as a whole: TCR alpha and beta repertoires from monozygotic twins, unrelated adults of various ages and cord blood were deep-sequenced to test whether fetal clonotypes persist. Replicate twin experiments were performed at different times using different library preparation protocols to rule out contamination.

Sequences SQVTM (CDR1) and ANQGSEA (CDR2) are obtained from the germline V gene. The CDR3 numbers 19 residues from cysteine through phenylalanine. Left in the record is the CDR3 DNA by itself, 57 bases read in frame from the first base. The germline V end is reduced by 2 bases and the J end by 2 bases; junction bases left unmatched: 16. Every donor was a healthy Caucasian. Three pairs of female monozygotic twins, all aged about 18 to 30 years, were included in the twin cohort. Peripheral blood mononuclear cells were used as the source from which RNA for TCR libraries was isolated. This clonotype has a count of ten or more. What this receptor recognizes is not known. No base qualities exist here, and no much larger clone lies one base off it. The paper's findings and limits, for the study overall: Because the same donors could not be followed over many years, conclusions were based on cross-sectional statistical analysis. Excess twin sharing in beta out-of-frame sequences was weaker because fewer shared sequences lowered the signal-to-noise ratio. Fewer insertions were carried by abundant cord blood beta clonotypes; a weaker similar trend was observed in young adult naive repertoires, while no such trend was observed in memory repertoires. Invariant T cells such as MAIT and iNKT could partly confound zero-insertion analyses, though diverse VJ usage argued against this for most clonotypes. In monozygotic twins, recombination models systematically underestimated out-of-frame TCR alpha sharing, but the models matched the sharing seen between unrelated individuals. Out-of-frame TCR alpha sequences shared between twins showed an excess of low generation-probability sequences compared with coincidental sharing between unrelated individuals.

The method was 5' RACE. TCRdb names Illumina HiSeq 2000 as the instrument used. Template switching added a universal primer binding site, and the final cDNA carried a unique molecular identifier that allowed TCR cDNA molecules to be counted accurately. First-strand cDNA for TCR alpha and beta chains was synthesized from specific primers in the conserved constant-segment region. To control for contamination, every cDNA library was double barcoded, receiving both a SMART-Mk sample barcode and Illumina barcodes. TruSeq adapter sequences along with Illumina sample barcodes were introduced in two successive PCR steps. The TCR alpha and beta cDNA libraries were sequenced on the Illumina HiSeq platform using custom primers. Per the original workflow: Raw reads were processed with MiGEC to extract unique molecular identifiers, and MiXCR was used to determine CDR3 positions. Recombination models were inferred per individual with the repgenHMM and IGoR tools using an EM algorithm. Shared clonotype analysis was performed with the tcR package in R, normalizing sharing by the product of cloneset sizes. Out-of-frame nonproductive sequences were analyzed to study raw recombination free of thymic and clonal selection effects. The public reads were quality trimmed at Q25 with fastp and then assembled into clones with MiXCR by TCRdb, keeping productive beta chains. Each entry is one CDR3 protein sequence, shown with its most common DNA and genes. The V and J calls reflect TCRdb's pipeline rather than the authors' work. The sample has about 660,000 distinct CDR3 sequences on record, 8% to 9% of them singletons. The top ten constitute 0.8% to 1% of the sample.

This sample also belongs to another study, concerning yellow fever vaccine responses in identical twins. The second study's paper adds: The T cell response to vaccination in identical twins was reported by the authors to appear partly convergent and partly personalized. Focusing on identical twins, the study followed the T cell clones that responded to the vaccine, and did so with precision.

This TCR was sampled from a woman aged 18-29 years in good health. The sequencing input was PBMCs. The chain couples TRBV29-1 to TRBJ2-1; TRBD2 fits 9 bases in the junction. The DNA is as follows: TGCAGCGTTGAATGGCTGGGGGCGGGAGGGCTCCTCCCCTACAATGAGCAGTTCTTC. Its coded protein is CSVEWLGAGGLLPYNEQFF.